This TCR beta chain was sequenced during a study of graft-versus-host responses after intestinal transplantation. Overall study: Tacrolimus plus steroids were given to all recipients for approximately three years, preceded by anti-thymocyte globulin induction.

The data were produced by immunoSEQ multiplex PCR, yet TCRdb's version contains in-frame clones alone and is incomplete. The repertoire holds 75,000 to 100,000 clones, with about 94% as singletons. As regards this clone: Its antigen is not identified.

Here the sequenced sample was unstimulated CD4+ T cells sorted from spleen or lymph node cells, taken before intestinal transplant. The clonotype comes from a human donor who received an intestinal transplant.

The chain's CDR3 is CASRRGGAVKGTEAFF. CDR3 sequence (DNA): TGTGCCAGCAGACGAGGGGGCGCGGTGAAGGGGACTGAAGCTTTCTTT. This chain connects TRBV27 to TRBJ1-1; 7 positions match TRBD1. The CDR3 runs to 16 residues. Looked up from germline, CDR1 is MNHEY and CDR2 is SMNVEV (reference sequence). Trimming took 6 bases from V and 5 from J; bases not matched to a gene: 15.